Listed below are T cell receptor beta chains from one sample, sequenced in a study of blood T cells in healthy people across ages. TCRdb used MiXCR to reprocess the 5' RACE reads, holding one entry per CDR3 protein. The sample gives around 1,000,000 distinct CDR3 sequences, under 30% of which show up once; around 0.75% is in the top ten. This same sample was also part of a study on T cells of mothers and their children.

The specimen sequenced was blood. These TCRs come from a girl aged 2-15 years in good health. The CDR3 runs from the conserved cysteine through the conserved F or W. The D gene is left open where the match is weak. Where a row states a size, it is once, few, many or the class of an expanded clone; other rows omit it.

v_gene	j_gene	abundance	d_gene	CDR3nt	CDR3aa
TRBV20-1	TRBJ2-1	few	TRBD1	TGCAGTGCTAGATTGGGGACAGGGTACGAGCAGTTCTTC	CSARLGTGYEQFF
TRBV4-1	TRBJ2-1	few	-	TGCGCCAGCAGCCATGTGATCAGGGATGGCTCCTACAATGAGCAGTTCTTC	CASSHVIRDGSYNEQFF
TRBV4-2	TRBJ2-7	few	-	TGTGCCAGCAGCCAAGAAGGTCTGACGCGCGAGCAGTACTTC	CASSQEGLTREQYF
TRBV5-1	TRBJ2-7	few	-	TGCGCCAGCAGCTTGGAGACCGAGCAGTACTTC	CASSLETEQYF
TRBV20-1	TRBJ2-6	-	TRBD1	TGCAGTGCAAGGACAGGGGTGGACTCTGGGGCCAACGTCCTGACTTTC	CSARTGVDSGANVLTF
TRBV7-2	TRBJ1-5	few	-	TGTGCCAGCAGCTTAGAGGGTTACCAGCCCCAGCATTTT	CASSLEGYQPQHF
TRBV2	TRBJ2-4	-	-	TGTGCCAGCAAGGATGATCACATTCTTCAAGCCAAAAACATTCAGTACTTC	CASKDDHILQAKNIQYF
TRBV7-2	TRBJ2-3	-	TRBD2	TGCGCCAGCAGCCCTCTAGCGGGGGGGTATACGCAGTATTTT	CASSPLAGGYTQYF
TRBV27	TRBJ2-7	-	-	TGTGCCAGCAGTAGCTCCGGGACTCTCCTTTGGGAGCAGTACTTC	CASSSSGTLLWEQYF
TRBV6-1	TRBJ2-3	few	TRBD1	TGTGCCAGCACGGACAGGGGAGGTGAGAATACGCAGTATTTT	CASTDRGGENTQYF
TRBV28	TRBJ1-1	-	-	TGTGCCAGCAGTTTCTATCCGGGAATGAACACTGAAGCTTTCTTT	CASSFYPGMNTEAFF
TRBV7-9	TRBJ1-4	-	-	TGTGCCAGCGGGAAAGGGGCAGGGGCTAATGAAAAACTGTTTTTT	CASGKGAGANEKLFF
TRBV7-6	TRBJ1-2	few	-	TGTGCCGTGGGCCAGGCTGACTATGGCTACACCTTC	CAVGQADYGYTF
TRBV10-3	TRBJ2-1	few	-	TGTGCCACGGGTGGGGCAGGGGACAATGAGCAGTTCTTC	CATGGAGDNEQFF
TRBV7-2	TRBJ2-3	-	TRBD2	TGTGCCAGCAGCTTCGGACTAGCGGGGTCCTCAGATACGCAGTATTTT	CASSFGLAGSSDTQYF
TRBV20-1	TRBJ1-5	-	-	TGCAGTGCTAGGGTGGGAAGCAATCAGCCCCAGCATTTT	CSARVGSNQPQHF
TRBV20-1	TRBJ2-4	-	TRBD2	TGCAGTGCTAGAGATCGATCGAGCGGGATCCCGTACTTC	CSARDRSSGIPYF
TRBV29-1	TRBJ2-7	-	-	TGCAGCGTTAGAACAGGGACAACCTACGAGCAGTACTTC	CSVRTGTTYEQYF
TRBV5-6	TRBJ2-7	-	-	TGTGCCAGCAGCCAAATCTCAACAGGGCTCGTGGACTACGAGCAGTACTTC	CASSQISTGLVDYEQYF
TRBV27	TRBJ2-7	-	-	TGTGCCAGCAGTGAAACGGACCGACCGGCCTACGAGCAGTACTTC	CASSETDRPAYEQYF
TRBV29-1	TRBJ2-2	-	-	TGCAGCGCCACGTACTACGGGGAGCTGTTTTTT	CSATYYGELFF
TRBV20-1	TRBJ2-1	few	TRBD1	TGCAGCGCTAGAGATGTGGGACAGGGGGCTGGTGAGCAGTTCTTC	CSARDVGQGAGEQFF
TRBV20-1	TRBJ2-2	many	TRBD2	TGCAGTGCTAGAGTACCGGCTAGCGGTCTAACCGGGGAGCTGTTTTTT	CSARVPASGLTGELFF
TRBV2	TRBJ1-2	few	TRBD1	TGTGCCAGCAGTCCGGGACAGGGGGGTCGTGGCTACACCTTC	CASSPGQGGRGYTF
TRBV29-1	TRBJ1-1	many	-	TGCAGCGTGTCGATAACTGAAGCTTTCTTT	CSVSITEAFF
TRBV5-1	TRBJ1-5	few	-	TGCGCCAGCATCCCGGGGCCCCACAATCAGCCCCAGCATTTT	CASIPGPHNQPQHF
TRBV7-2	TRBJ1-2	-	-	TGTGCCAGCAGCCCCACAGGCAAATTACCCTTTGGCTACATCTTC	CASSPTGKLPFGYIF
TRBV7-6	TRBJ1-5	few	-	TGTGCCAGCAGCCCGGGGAATCCGGAATCTAGCAATCAGCCCCAGCATTTT	CASSPGNPESSNQPQHF
TRBV20-1	TRBJ2-5	few	TRBD2	TGCAGTGCTACGGGACTAGGATTCCAAGAGACCCAGTACTTC	CSATGLGFQETQYF
TRBV24-1	TRBJ2-1	few	TRBD2	TGTGCCACCAGTGTGGGAGGGATGATGAATGAGCAGTTCTTC	CATSVGGMMNEQFF
TRBV4-1	TRBJ2-5	few	TRBD2	TGCGCCAGCAGCCAAGAGACCCCTCGTGGAGCGGGGTCACAAGAGACCCAGTACTTC	CASSQETPRGAGSQETQYF
TRBV6-5	TRBJ1-3	-	-	TGTGCCAGCACCGAATTAATCCCGGGTGGAAACACCATATATTTT	CASTELIPGGNTIYF
TRBV29-1	TRBJ2-1	few	-	TGCAGCGTTCAAAGGGAGAATGAGCAGTTCTTC	CSVQRENEQFF
TRBV28	TRBJ2-6	many	-	TGTGCCAGCAGTTTATTGAGCTCTGGGGCCAACGTCCTGACTTTC	CASSLLSSGANVLTF
TRBV7-9	TRBJ2-5	-	TRBD2	TGTGCCAGCAGCTCAAAGGGGGTAGCGGGAGTTCAAGAGACCCAGTACTTC	CASSSKGVAGVQETQYF
TRBV7-3	TRBJ2-1	-	TRBD2	TGTGCCAGCAGCTTGGGACTAGCTTACAGTGAGCAGTTCTTC	CASSLGLAYSEQFF
TRBV12-3/TRBV12-4	TRBJ2-2	few	-	TGTGCCAGTGACGACTACCGGAACACCGGGGAGCTGTTTTTT	CASDDYRNTGELFF
TRBV6-2/TRBV6-3	TRBJ1-5	few	-	TGTGCCAGCACCTACGGGGGTCTCAATCAGCCCCAGCATTTT	CASTYGGLNQPQHF